The 13 T cell receptor beta chains given below trace back to one sample, sequenced in a study of T cells after somatic rescue of genetic block (dated by TCRdb to 2019 to 2021). The protocol used for the library was the immunoSEQ multiplex PCR assay. The source is immuneACCESS, and TCRdb retained only in-frame sequences with V and J called. Part of the clones is not carried over; for the studies checked, unresolved V genes explain less than half of this, and the remainder is unexplained. The sample has approximately 70,000 clones on record, roughly 93% of them singletons. Roughly 2.9% of the sample comes from the top ten. What was sequenced was peripheral blood mononuclear cells (PBMCs). Receptor source: a man aged 25-40 years.

The chain is built from TRBV28 and TRBJ2-1; a weak D match, TRBD2 (5 bases). Germline CDR1 and CDR2: MDHEN and SYDVKM. The V end lost 4 bases, the J end lost 8 bases, and 12 bases lay between the germline ends. The CDR3 has 13 amino acids. The CDR3 nucleotides are TGTGCCAGCAGTTCACAAGGGAGTTATGAGCAGTTCTTC. Translating gives CASSSQGSYEQFF.

The rearrangement uses TRBV19 and TRBJ2-1; D perhaps matches TRBD1 (6 bases). The CDR3 has 16 residues. V was cut by 0 bases and J by 7 bases, with 16 bases left in between. The V gene's germline CDR1 is LNHDA and CDR2 SQIVND (reference sequence). CDR3 in DNA: TGTGCCAGTAGTATAGATGGGGCAGGGGTAAGAAATGAGCAGTTCTTC. Its protein product is CASSIDGAGVRNEQFF.

The rearrangement uses TRBV2 and TRBJ2-2; perhaps D is TRBD1 or TRBD2 (5 bases each). V lost 6 bases and J lost 1, with 9 bases in between. In germline, CDR1 is SNHLY, CDR2 FYNNEI. The CDR3 contains 14 residues. The DNA for the CDR3 is TGTGCCAGCAGGGGGACGATGAACACCGGGGAGCTGTTTTTT. Protein sequence: CASRGTMNTGELFF.

The chain employs TRBV7-9 and TRBJ2-2; D could derive from TRBD1 or TRBD2 (5 bases each). The V gene's germline CDR1 is SEHNR and CDR2 FQNEAQ (reference sequence). Trimming removed 2 bases from V and 1 base from J, with 20 bases in between. This CDR3 has 19 amino acids. CDR3 in DNA: TGTGCCAGCAGCTTACCTCAGTCGGGGCCCCGCATGAACACCGGGGAGCTGTTTTTT. The encoded protein is CASSLPQSGPRMNTGELFF.

The gene calls are TRBV13 and TRBJ2-3; 8 bases are shared with TRBD1. After removal of 0 bases from V and 7 bases from J, the junction contained 18 bases not matched to a gene. The CDR3 totals 19 residues. Germline CDR1 is PRHDT and CDR2 is FYEKMQ (reference sequence). As DNA, the CDR3 is TGTGCCAGCAGCTTAGGGTTTATAATTGGGGACAGGCTGTCCAATACGCAGTATTTT. It yields the protein CASSLGFIIGDRLSNTQYF. The full variable domain, rest sourced from reference TRBV13 and TRBJ2-3, is AAGVIQSPRHLIKEKRETATLKCYPIPRHDTVYWYQQGPGQDPQFLISFYEKMQSDKGSIPDRFSAQQFSDYHSELNMSSLELGDSALYFCASSLGFIIGDRLSNTQYFGPGTRLTVL.

The sample holds one count of this clone. V usage is TRBV7-9 and J usage is TRBJ2-6; D unresolved. The germline V gene encodes CDR1 SEHNR and CDR2 FQNEAQ (reference sequence). CDR3 length: 17 residues. Trimming took 5 bases from V and 0 from J, leaving 14 bases between them. CDR3 nucleotides: TGTGCCAGCAGCCCCGGTGCATTGGGCTCTGGGGCCAACGTCCTGACTTTC. Translating it yields CASSPGALGSGANVLTF.

The gene calls are TRBV7-2 and TRBJ1-4, with D uncertain. The V gene's germline CDR1 is SGHTA and CDR2 FQGNSA. This CDR3 is 16 amino acids long. Between the trimmed V and J ends, which lost 1 base and 0 bases, there was a span of 9 bases. This chain's CDR3 is CASSLVFGTTNEKLFF. The DNA of the CDR3 is TGTGCCAGCAGCTTAGTTTTTGGGACAACTAATGAAAAACTGTTTTTT.

V and J are TRBV5-5 and TRBJ2-2; D is perhaps TRBD2 (5 bases). Looked up from germline, CDR1 is SGHKS and CDR2 is YYEKEE (reference sequence). CDR3 size: 14 residues. Trimming stripped 0 bases from V and 7 bases from J, with 10 bases between. The chain's CDR3 is CASSLAPEDGELFF. CDR3 nucleotides: TGTGCCAGCAGCTTGGCCCCGGAGGACGGGGAGCTGTTTTTT.

The gene calls are TRBV27 and TRBJ2-7; 7 bases align to TRBD2. CDR3 length: 12 amino acids. V dropped 9 bases and J dropped 4; count of bases not matched to a gene: 6. Germline V CDR1 and CDR2: MNHEY, SMNVEV (reference sequence). CDR3 loop: CARGEGSYEQYF. The CDR3 DNA sequence: TGTGCCAGGGGGGAGGGCAGTTACGAGCAGTACTTC.

The chain employs TRBV14 and TRBJ1-1; weak D call: TRBD1 (5 bases). V shed 2 bases and J shed 3 bases, with 22 bases lying between them. This CDR3 contains 18 residues. Germline loops: CDR1 SGHDN, CDR2 FVKESK. DNA for the CDR3: TGTGCCAGCAGCCAACTGGGGTATGGGGCAGCGGGGGACACTGAAGCTTTCTTT. Its translation is CASSQLGYGAAGDTEAFF. The full variable domain, rest sourced from reference TRBV14 and TRBJ1-1, is EAGVTQFPSHSVIEKGQTVTLRCDPISGHDNLYWYRRVMGKEIKFLLHFVKESKQDESGMPNNRFLAERTGGTYSTLKVQPAELEDSGVYFCASSQLGYGAAGDTEAFFGQGTRLTVV.

This chain links TRBV7-2 with TRBJ2-5, with TRBD2 matching over 12 bases. The junction had 11 bases not matched to a gene; V was cut back by 4 bases and J by 11 bases. The germline gives CDR1 SGHTA, CDR2 FQGNSA. The CDR3 is 15 residues long. CDR3 residues: CASSWGLAGSREQYF. CDR3 nucleotides: TGTGCCAGCAGCTGGGGACTAGCGGGTAGTCGGGAGCAGTACTTC.

This clone appeared once. The gene calls are TRBV19 and TRBJ2-7; 8 nucleotides align to TRBD2. This CDR3 comprises 15 residues. Germline V gene lookup returns CDR1 LNHDA and CDR2 SQIVND (reference sequence). J was trimmed by 0 bases and V by 1 base; bases with no gene match: 2. The CDR3 DNA is TGTGCCAGTAGTATAGGCCGGGAGGGCTCCTACGAGCAGTACTTC. It codes for CASSIGREGSYEQYF. Drawing the rest from reference TRBV19 and TRBJ2-7, the complete variable domain is DGGITQSPKYLFRKEGQNVTLSCEQNLNHDAMYWYRQDPGQGLRLIYYSQIVNDFQKGDIAEGYSVSREKKESFPLTVTSAQKNPTAFYLCASSIGREGSYEQYFGPGTRLTVT.

V usage is TRBV2 and J usage is TRBJ2-3; weak D call: TRBD1 (6 bases). CDR3 length equals 14 residues. In germline, CDR1 is SNHLY, CDR2 FYNNEI. Trimming removed 4 bases at V and 5 bases at J, with 13 bases between. The chain's CDR3 is CASSGRGRIDTQYF. The CDR3 bases are TGTGCCAGCAGTGGCAGGGGACGAATAGATACGCAGTATTTT.